The 6 T cell receptor beta chains presented below share a single source sample, sequenced in a study of cytomegalovirus exposure and HLA in healthy donors. The PCR made use of 60 Vbeta and 13 Jbeta primers. Clones were sequenced by immunoSEQ multiplex PCR, and TCRdb holds only the in-frame ones, with some missing. The table shows 210,000 or so clones, with roughly 73% occurring only once. Material for sequencing was PBMCs. These receptors all stem from a woman younger than 45 in good health and CMV-seropositive.

The V gene is TRBV7-2, the J gene TRBJ1-4; no clear D gene. From germline, CDR1 is SGHTA and CDR2 FQGNSA. The CDR3 runs 13 residues. V lost 4 bases and J lost 5, with 8 bases in between. This chain's CDR3 is CASSSDWNEKLFF. The DNA of the CDR3 is TGTGCCAGCAGCTCGGACTGGAATGAAAAACTGTTTTTT.

The rearrangement links TRBV27 to TRBJ2-7, with TRBD2 as a possible D gene (6 bases). This CDR3 comprises 11 residues. V shed 7 bases and J shed 7 bases, with 11 bases lying between them. CDR1 and CDR2 from the germline V gene are MNHEY and SMNVEV (reference sequence). CDR3 residues: CASMLAGEQYF. The CDR3, as DNA: TGTGCCAGCATGTTGGCGGGGGAGCAGTACTTC.

The chain joins TRBV9 to TRBJ2-5; D is possibly TRBD1 (6 bases). V lost 0 bases and J lost 9, with 15 bases in between. The CDR3 runs 14 residues. CDR1 is SGDLS, CDR2 YYNGEE, per germline. The CDR3 DNA reads as TGTGCCAGCAGCGTAGGGGACACCCTCGGGGCCCAGTACTTC. It translates to CASSVGDTLGAQYF.

This clone was picked up a small number of times. The chain links TRBV28 to TRBJ1-6; 7 bases map to TRBD1. V lost 3 bases to trimming and J lost 6 bases; unmatched junction nucleotides: 8. This CDR3 spans 16 amino acids. The germline V gene has CDR1 MDHEN and CDR2 SYDVKM. CDR3 in amino acids: CASSFLAGQPNSPLHF. The CDR3 region has the DNA TGTGCCAGCAGTTTTCTGGCGGGACAGCCTAATTCACCCCTCCACTTT.

V and J are TRBV19 and TRBJ1-5, with 9 bases matching TRBD1. Trimming at V came to 7 bases and at J to 7 bases, leaving 11 bases not matched to a gene. The CDR3 extends over 15 amino acids. The germline V gene encodes CDR1 LNHDA and CDR2 SQIVND (reference sequence). CDR3 in amino acids: CASKPGDRERQPQHF. CDR3 nucleotides: TGTGCCAGTAAACCCGGGGACAGGGAAAGGCAGCCCCAGCATTTT.

The table lists this clone with a count of one. The rearrangement joins TRBV5-8 to TRBJ2-5; 13 bases match TRBD2. From germline, CDR1 is SGHTS and CDR2 YDEGEE. The CDR3 covers 14 residues. Trimming took 3 bases from V and 4 from J; bases not matched to a gene: 0. The CDR3 reads CASSWTSGGETQYF. The CDR3 bases are TGTGCCAGCAGCTGGACTAGCGGGGGAGAGACCCAGTACTTC.